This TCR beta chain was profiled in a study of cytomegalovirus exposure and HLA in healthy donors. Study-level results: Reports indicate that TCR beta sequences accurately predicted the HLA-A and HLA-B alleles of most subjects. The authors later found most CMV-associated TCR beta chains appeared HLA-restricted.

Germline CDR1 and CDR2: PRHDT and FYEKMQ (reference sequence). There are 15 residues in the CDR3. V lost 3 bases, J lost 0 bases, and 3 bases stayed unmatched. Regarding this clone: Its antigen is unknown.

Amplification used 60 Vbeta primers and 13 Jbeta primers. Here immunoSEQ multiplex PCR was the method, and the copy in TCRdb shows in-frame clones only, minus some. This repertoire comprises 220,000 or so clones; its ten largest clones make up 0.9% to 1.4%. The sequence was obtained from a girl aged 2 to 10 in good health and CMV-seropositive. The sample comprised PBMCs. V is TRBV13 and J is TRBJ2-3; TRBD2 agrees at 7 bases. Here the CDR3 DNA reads TGTGCCAGCAGCTTCCGACTAGCTAGCACAGATACGCAGTATTTT. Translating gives CASSFRLASTDTQYF.